The 4 T cell receptor beta chains below come from one sample, sequenced in a study of shared clonotypes between healthy human individuals. The data were produced by immunoSEQ multiplex PCR, yet TCRdb's version contains in-frame clones alone and is incomplete. This table has 450,000 to 650,000 clones, roughly 72% appearing once. Sequenced: PBMCs. Source of these receptors: a woman aged 40 to 50 in good health. Some clones in this sample may be carry-over from other donors' samples.

There are a few counts of this clone. The V gene is TRBV19, the J gene TRBJ1-2, with D maybe TRBD1 (5 bases). V was trimmed by 2 bases and J by 7 bases, leaving 11 bases between them. Germline V CDR1 and CDR2: LNHDA, SQIVND (reference sequence). This CDR3 region has 13 residues. CDR3 sequence: CASSIPQGFGYTF. DNA for the CDR3: TGTGCCAGTAGTATACCGCAGGGATTTGGCTACACCTTC.

The chain recombines TRBV6-1 with TRBJ2-5, with 8 nucleotides matching TRBD1. CDR1 is MNHNS and CDR2 is SASEGT in the germline V gene. V gave up 2 bases and J gave up 0 bases; unmatched junction bases: 5. The CDR3 consists of 16 residues. The CDR3 region has the DNA TGTGCCAGCAGTGAACCAGGACAGGGCCACCAAGAGACCCAGTACTTC. Encoded protein: CASSEPGQGHQETQYF.

The chain is built from TRBV30 and TRBJ1-5; TRBD1 agrees at 9 bases. Per germline, CDR1 GTSNPN and CDR2 SVGIG (reference sequence). The junction had 3 bases not matched to a gene; V was cut back by 3 bases and J by 0 bases. The CDR3 runs 15 residues. For the CDR3, the DNA is TGTGCCTGGAGGCGGACAGGGGTTAGCAATCAGCCCCAGCATTTT. Translating gives CAWRRTGVSNQPQHF. The full variable domain, completed using reference TRBV30 and TRBJ1-5, is SQTIHQWPATLVQPVGSPLSLECTVEGTSNPNLYWYRQAAGRGLQLLFYSVGIGQISSEVPQNLSASRPQDRQFILSSKKLLLSDSGFYLCAWRRTGVSNQPQHFGDGTRLSIL.

The chain links TRBV6-1 to TRBJ2-1, with TRBD2 as a possible D gene (6 bases). Germline lookup yields CDR1 MNHNS and CDR2 SASEGT. V lost 5 bases, J lost 0 bases, and 8 bases lay in between. This CDR3 comprises 14 residues. The CDR3 reads CASSRGSSYNEQFF. The CDR3 DNA follows: TGTGCCAGCAGTCGGGGGAGCTCCTACAATGAGCAGTTCTTC.